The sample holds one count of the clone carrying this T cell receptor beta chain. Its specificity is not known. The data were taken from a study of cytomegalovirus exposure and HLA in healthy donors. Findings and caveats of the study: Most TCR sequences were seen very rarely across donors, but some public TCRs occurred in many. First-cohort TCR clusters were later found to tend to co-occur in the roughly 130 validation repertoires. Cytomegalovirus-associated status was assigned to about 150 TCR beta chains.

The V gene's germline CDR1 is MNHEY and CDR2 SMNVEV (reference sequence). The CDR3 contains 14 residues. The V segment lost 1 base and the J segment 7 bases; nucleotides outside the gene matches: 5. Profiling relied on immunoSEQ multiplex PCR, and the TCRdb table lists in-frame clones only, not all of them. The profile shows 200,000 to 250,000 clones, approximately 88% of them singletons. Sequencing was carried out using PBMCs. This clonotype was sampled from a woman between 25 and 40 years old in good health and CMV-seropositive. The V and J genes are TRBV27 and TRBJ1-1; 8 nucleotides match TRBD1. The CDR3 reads CASSLLGTGIEAFF. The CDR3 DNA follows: TGTGCCAGCAGTTTATTAGGGACAGGCATTGAAGCTTTCTTT.